The sequence of this T cell receptor beta chain was determined in a study (dated by TCRdb to between 2014 and 2017). Broadly, across the study: Whether tumor-infiltrating Tregs in breast cancer are recruited from blood Tregs or converted in situ from other CD4+ T cell subsets was tested. The paper as a whole reports these results and caveats: The larger-cohort validation was restricted to a single TCR beta V-J rearrangement rather than whole repertoires. The greatest overlap of tumor-infiltrating Treg TCR alpha and beta sequences was with tumor naive CD4+ T cells, followed next by blood naive CD4+ T cells. In terms of TCR gene usage, tumor memory CD4+ T cells clustered together with blood and lymph node memory CD4+ cells, as well as with lymph node naive CD4+ cells.

The memory CD4+ T cell population was isolated based on a CD4+CD45RO+CD25- phenotype. Tregs, naive and memory CD4+ T cells from tumor, blood and ipsilateral draining lymph nodes of 4 or 5 breast cancer patients underwent full-length TCR alpha and beta sequencing. Tumor tissue and lymph nodes from ipsilateral axillary dissection were perfused with PBS, minced and digested with collagenase I and hyaluronidase. Sorted cell populations were confirmed by FACS to exceed 90% purity. Full-length TCR variable regions were amplified by 5' RACE PCR using constant-region reverse primers, and then by semi-nested PCR using Nested Universal Primer A. The ReliaPrep RNA Cell Miniprep System was used to extract total RNA, which was then reverse transcribed into 5'RACE-ready cDNA with the SMARTer RACE 5'/3' Kit. Multiplex adaptors were used to barcode full-length TCR alpha and beta libraries, and the barcoded libraries were sequenced on an Illumina MiSeq. Under the source paper's analysis protocol: For each of nine subset-tissue groups, sequencing data from the five patients were pooled, and the groups were compared by unsupervised clustering of TCR gene usage. The Morisita-Horn index was used to calculate repertoire similarity, with shared sequences weighted according to their contribution to each repertoire. TCRdb reran the public reads through fastp at Q25 and MiXCR, keeping productive beta chains. Every entry covers one CDR3 protein and lists the most common genes and DNA from its rows. TCRdb, not the authors, supplied the V and J calls. The sample profile shows about 40,000 distinct CDR3 sequences; about 29% of them were found once. Jointly, the top ten make up roughly 4.1% of the sample.

From its cysteine to its phenylalanine, the CDR3 spans 13 amino acids. The kept DNA is CDR3 alone, 39 bases in frame from the first base. In the case of this clonotype: Its antigen remains undetermined. Base quality data are lacking; no much larger clone is found one base away.

Input material: tumor-infiltrating memory CD4+ T cells sorted from the breast tumor. Read against the paper, the sample's cell subset or site label means: memory CD4+ T cells, CD4+CD45RO+CD25-. The TCR was taken from a female donor with breast cancer. The chain is encoded by TRBV21-1 joined to TRBJ2-2; TRBD1, the table's D call, was not compared with the DNA. TRBV21-1 counts as a pseudogene. The bases read TGTGCCAGCAGCAAACAGGGGGCCGGGGAGCTGTTTTTT. This is translated as CASSKQGAGELFF.